This record covers a single T cell receptor beta chain. Its matching antigen is unknown. The data belong to a study of regulatory dendritic cells for organ transplantation. Study-wide results and limits: The most alloreactive TCR clonotypes were found in resting memory CD8+ cells.

The CDR3 is 15 residues long. Germline trimming cut 4 bases from V and 5 bases from J; bases unmatched to any gene: 7. CDR1 and CDR2 (germline): LNHDA, SQIVND (reference sequence). Method: immunoSEQ multiplex PCR; TCRdb's copy keeps in-frame clones and lacks some. Counted here are over 20,000 clones, just under 75% occurring once; the ten biggest clones make up approximately 0.97%. The chain is built from TRBV19 and TRBJ1-2; 10 nucleotides align to TRBD1. Sequencing was done on a sample of memory CD4+ T cells from blood. Documented subset: CD45RO+ memory T cells. The clonotype originates from a human donor in good health. For the CDR3, the DNA is TGTGCCAGTAGTACCGGGACAGGGGATGGGTATGGCTACACCTTC. Residues: CASSTGTGDGYGYTF.